This paragraph covers one T cell receptor (beta chain) sequence. RNA transcripts gave rise to amplified TCR beta CDR3 regions. A first-round RT-PCR of the TCR CDR3 used the HTBI primer set. TCRdb fed the multiplex PCR reads into MiXCR, producing one record per CDR3 protein. The sample includes 500,000 to 550,000 distinct CDR3 sequences, around 20% of them seen just once. This sample was included in a study of T cells in Graves' hyperthyroidism and ophthalmopathy. V dropped 5 bases and J dropped 9 bases, with 11 bases sitting between them. The CDR3 has 13 residues. Germline CDR1 and CDR2: MNHEY and SVGEGT. Pregnant or lactating patients were excluded, as were those with uncontrolled infection or other autoimmune disease.

Material: blood. The receptor was derived from a man aged 40-49 years with Graves' ophthalmopathy. This chain uses TRBV6-2 or TRBV6-3 with TRBJ1-6, with D perhaps matching TRBD1 (6 bases). The CDR3: CASSRTVGSPLHF. The CDR3 DNA reads as TGTGCCAGCAGTCGGACAGTTGGTTCACCCCTCCACTTT.